The 32 T cell receptor beta chains listed next were all sequenced from one sample in a study of breast tumors, draining lymph nodes, adjacent tissues. Each CDR3 protein is one row after TCRdb ran MiXCR on the multiplex PCR reads. This repertoire shows about 130,000 distinct CDR3 sequences, 21% found once; its top ten account for about 2%. Samples came from axillary lymph nodes draining the breast cancer. The sequencing sample was made of axillary lymph node tissue. Source of these receptors: a female donor with breast cancer. Some clones in this sample may be carry-over from other donors' samples.

V and J are TRBV30 and TRBJ1-1; D remains ambiguous. CDR3 length equals 13 residues. Germline V gene data show CDR1 as GTSNPN and CDR2 as SVGIG (reference sequence). The V end lost 3 bases, the J end lost 4 bases, and 12 bases lay between the germline ends. DNA of the CDR3: TGTGCCTGGAGGAGGGTTTTTTTCACTGAAGCTTTCTTT. As protein: CAWRRVFFTEAFF. Full variable domain (outside the CDR3, taken from reference TRBV30 and TRBJ1-1): SQTIHQWPATLVQPVGSPLSLECTVEGTSNPNLYWYRQAAGRGLQLLFYSVGIGQISSEVPQNLSASRPQDRQFILSSKKLLLSDSGFYLCAWRRVFFTEAFFGQGTRLTVV.

This clonotype has at least ten counts. The J gene is TRBJ2-3, the V gene TRBV6-5; 9 nucleotides match TRBD1. The CDR3 contains 14 residues. V shed 4 bases, J shed 3 bases, and the junction held 2 bases outside the gene matches. Germline CDR1 reads MNHEY; CDR2 reads SVGAGI. The DNA of the CDR3 is TGTGCCAGCAGTTCGGACAGGGGAACAGATACGCAGTATTTT. This sequence encodes CASSSDRGTDTQYF.

This clonotype was counted ten times or more. This rearrangement joins TRBV15 to TRBJ1-2; tentative D call: TRBD1 (5 bases). V lost 0 bases, J lost 8 bases, and 13 bases lay in between. The CDR3 has 14 amino acids. The V gene's germline CDR1 is LNHNV and CDR2 YYDKDF (reference sequence). Here the CDR3 DNA reads TGTGCCACCAGCAGAGATCGCGGGACGCGGGGCTACACCTTC. It is translated as CATSRDRGTRGYTF.

Turning to this clonotype: A clone one base away is much larger, so this may be a read error. V is TRBV5-1 and J is TRBJ2-3; 10 positions agree with TRBD2. This CDR3 is built from 15 residues. With V trimmed by 3 bases and J by 5 bases, 6 bases remained unmatched. Germline values: CDR1 SGHRS, CDR2 YFSETQ. The DNA for the CDR3 is TGCGCCAGCAGCTCGGTTGCTAGCGGGAGAGATACGCAGTATTTT. This sequence encodes CASSSVASGRDTQYF. Full variable domain (remainder filled in from reference TRBV5-1 and TRBJ2-3): KAGVTQTPRYLIKTRGQQVTLSCSPISGHRSVSWYQQTPGQGLQFLFEYFSETQRNKGNFPGRFSGRQFSNSRSEMNVSTLELGDSALYLCASSSVASGRDTQYFGPGTRLTVL.

This clonotype was counted ten times or more. The chain combines TRBV13 with TRBJ2-2; 10 bases fit TRBD2. The CDR3 runs 13 residues. The germline V gene encodes CDR1 PRHDT and CDR2 FYEKMQ (reference sequence). V lost 7 bases, J lost 7 bases, and 3 bases stayed unmatched. CDR3: CASTGLADGELFF. The CDR3 DNA reads as TGTGCCAGCACCGGACTAGCGGACGGGGAGCTGTTTTTT.

The V call is TRBV28, the J call TRBJ2-7; possibly TRBD2 for D (5 bases). Germline V lookup: CDR1 MDHEN, CDR2 SYDVKM. Between the trimmed V and J ends, which lost 5 bases and 2 bases, there was a span of 13 bases. The length of the CDR3 is 14 residues. The DNA for the CDR3 is TGTGCCAGCAGTCCCAGGAGGCAGACCTACGAGCAGTACTTC. Translating gives CASSPRRQTYEQYF. Filled out from reference TRBV28 and TRBJ2-7, the complete variable domain reads DVKVTQSSRYLVKRTGEKVFLECVQDMDHENMFWYRQDPGLGLRLIYFSYDVKMKEKGDIPEGYSVSREKKERFSLILESASTNQTSMYLCASSPRRQTYEQYFGPGTRLTVT.

V usage is TRBV30 and J usage is TRBJ2-1; 13 positions agree with TRBD2. J gave up 7 bases and V 2 bases, and 5 bases lay outside the gene matches. There are 15 residues in the CDR3. Per germline, CDR1 GTSNPN and CDR2 SVGIG (reference sequence). Written as DNA, the CDR3 is TGTGCCTGGAGTTTAGGACTAGCGGGAGTTAATGAGCAGTTCTTC. Residues: CAWSLGLAGVNEQFF.

There are many counts of this clonotype. The rearrangement links TRBV28 to TRBJ2-7, with D perhaps matching TRBD1 (6 bases). The V gene lost 8 bases and the J gene lost 5 bases, with 19 bases spanning the gap. This CDR3 comprises 14 residues. Germline loops: CDR1 MDHEN, CDR2 SYDVKM. CDR3 residues: CASHQAGANHEQYF. DNA for the CDR3: TGTGCCAGCCATCAGGCAGGGGCTAACCACGAGCAGTACTTC.

This clonotype was recorded at least ten times. This chain uses TRBV7-9 with TRBJ2-1; D call uncertain. The CDR3 is made up of 13 amino acids. In germline, CDR1 is SEHNR, CDR2 FQNEAQ (reference sequence). V was pared by 0 bases and J by 9 bases, with 9 bases between. This CDR3 reads CASSLAMGSEQFF. In nucleotides, the CDR3 is TGTGCCAGCAGCTTAGCGATGGGAAGTGAGCAGTTCTTC. The variable domain in full, completed from reference TRBV7-9 and TRBJ2-1, reads DTGVSQNPRHKITKRGQNVTFRCDPISEHNRLYWYRQTLGQGPEFLTYFQNEAQLEKSRLLSDRFSAERPKGSFSTLEIQRTEQGDSAMYLCASSLAMGSEQFFGPGTRLTVL.

As to this clonotype: A much larger clone lies one base from this, so it may be a read error. This sequence joins TRBV15 and TRBJ2-7; D gene ambiguous. The CDR3 totals 12 residues. CDR1 and CDR2 from the germline V gene are LNHNV and YYDKDF (reference sequence). CDR3 amino acids: CATSRESDERYF. The CDR3 bases are TGTGCCACCAGCAGAGAATCTGACGAGCGGTACTTC.

About this clonotype itself: A much larger clone lies a single base off, so this may be a read error. The rearrangement links TRBV12-3 or TRBV12-4 to TRBJ2-1, with TRBD1 identical over 7 bases. The CDR3 sequence is 14 residues long. The CDR3 DNA reads as TGTGCCAGCGGTTTTTCCGGGACAGCAAATGAGCAGTTCTTC. Its protein is CASGFSGTANEQFF.

This clonotype was counted ten times or more. The chain joins TRBV20-1 to TRBJ2-7, with D perhaps matching TRBD2 (5 bases). Germline V gene lookup returns CDR1 DFQATT and CDR2 SNEGSKA (reference sequence). V lost 3 bases to trimming and J lost 0 bases, with 9 bases between them. The CDR3 runs 13 residues. The CDR3 reads CSASITSSYEQYF. CDR3 bases: TGCAGTGCTAGTATCACTAGCTCCTACGAGCAGTACTTC.

This clonotype came up many times. This chain connects TRBV7-9 to TRBJ2-1; 9 bases are shared with TRBD2. Germline assignment: CDR1 SEHNR and CDR2 FQNEAQ (reference sequence). This CDR3 has 16 residues. Trimming cost V 3 bases and J 2 bases; bases outside gene matches: 5. DNA for the CDR3: TGTGCCAGCAGCTTCGTAGCGGGAGCTCCCTACAATGAGCAGTTCTTC. Its protein is CASSFVAGAPYNEQFF.

This clonotype was detected only a few times. V usage is TRBV28 and J usage is TRBJ1-4; D is possibly TRBD1 (5 bases). Trimming shortened V by 6 bases and J by 8 bases, and 19 bases separated the two germline ends. The CDR3 is 15 amino acids. The germline CDR1 and CDR2 sequences are MDHEN and SYDVKM. The CDR3 sequence: CASSLDSHAGEKLFF. The CDR3 DNA sequence: TGTGCCAGCAGCCTAGACAGCCACGCGGGGGAAAAACTGTTTTTT.

This clonotype was detected ten times or more. Its ends do not fully match the called genes, so a read error is possible. The genes are TRBV7-7 and TRBJ2-6; D remains unclear. This CDR3 spans 13 amino acids. Germline assignment: CDR1 SSHAT and CDR2 FNYEAQ (reference sequence). The CDR3 here is CASSLAGANVLTF. DNA for the CDR3: TGTGCTAGCAGCTTAGCTGGGGCCAACGTCCTGACTTTC.

Of note for this clonotype: This may stem from a read error, because a much larger clone lies one nucleotide away. V usage is TRBV10-2 and J usage is TRBJ2-7; no clear D gene. The CDR3 covers 12 residues. In germline, CDR1 is WSHSY, CDR2 SAAADI. The CDR3: CASSSASYEQCF. The CDR3 DNA is TGCGCCAGCAGCTCCGCTTCCTACGAGCAGTGCTTC.

This clonotype showed up many times. The genes are TRBV20-1 and TRBJ2-1, with 10 bases identical to TRBD2. Trimming removed 6 bases from V and 4 bases from J; junction bases left unmatched: 9. The CDR3 contains 15 residues. From germline, CDR1 is DFQATT and CDR2 SNEGSKA (reference sequence). The DNA of the CDR3 is TGCAGTGCATCTACTCCGGGACTAGCGTACAATGAGCAGTTCTTC. Its translation is CSASTPGLAYNEQFF.

In the case of this clonotype: A clone one base away is much larger, so this may be a read error. This chain links TRBV5-1 with TRBJ1-3, with D perhaps matching TRBD1 (5 bases). Trimming shortened V by 0 bases and J by 0 bases, and 13 bases separated the two germline ends. CDR3 length: 17 residues. Germline values: CDR1 SGHRS, CDR2 YFSETQ. In DNA, the CDR3 is TGCGCCAGCAGCTTGGCCACGGAGGGGAGCTCTGGAAACACCATATATTTT. Translating it yields CASSLATEGSSGNTIYF.

This clonotype was observed many times. The J gene is TRBJ2-1, the V gene TRBV24-1; D might be TRBD1 (5 bases). V lost 3 bases and J 4 bases, leaving 12 bases between the germline ends. CDR3 length equals 15 residues. Germline loops: CDR1 KGHDR, CDR2 SFDVKD. The CDR3 sequence: CATSDPDRDYNEQFF. In nucleotides, the CDR3 is TGTGCCACCAGTGATCCCGACAGAGATTACAATGAGCAGTTCTTC.

The table lists this clonotype with many counts. The chain uses TRBV11-2 and TRBJ1-2, with a tentative D call TRBD1 (5 bases). The length of the CDR3 is 12 residues. Between the trimmed V and J ends, which lost 5 bases and 8 bases, there was a span of 12 bases. From germline, CDR1 is SGHAT and CDR2 FQNNGV. The CDR3 region has the DNA TGTGCCAGCAGCGGCCCCGGGGACGGCTACACCTTC. Protein product: CASSGPGDGYTF.

As to this clonotype: This may stem from a read error, because a much larger clone lies one nucleotide away. The rearrangement joins TRBV19 to TRBJ2-3, with 8 bases lining up with TRBD1. CDR1 and CDR2 (germline): LNHDA, SQIVND (reference sequence). This CDR3 spans 17 amino acids. Trimming took 6 bases from V and 4 from J; bases not matched to a gene: 15. The CDR3 loop is CASRRQGMRSLPDTQYF. The CDR3 bases are TGTGCCAGTAGGAGACAGGGGATGCGGTCTTTACCAGATACGCAGTATTTT.

This clonotype has a count of ten or more. This chain uses TRBV20-1 with TRBJ2-3; TRBD2 aligns across 9 bases. Germline CDR1 reads DFQATT; CDR2 reads SNEGSKA (reference sequence). The CDR3 consists of 16 residues. Trimming took 5 bases from V and 4 from J; bases not matched to a gene: 13. The CDR3 coding sequence is TGCAGTGCTGGATCCCATAGCGGGAGCAACGCAGATACGCAGTATTTT. Translating gives CSAGSHSGSNADTQYF.

In its sample, this clonotype was seen many times. The chain carries TRBV4-1 and TRBJ2-5; 11 positions agree with TRBD2. Germline V CDR1 and CDR2: MGHRA, YSYEKL. This CDR3 has 16 amino acids. V trimming: 4 bases; J trimming: 2 bases; junction bases outside the gene matches: 6. CDR3 nucleotides: TGCGCCAGCAGCCCCTCTAGCGGGAGGCCGCAAGAGACCCAGTACTTC. The encoded protein is CASSPSSGRPQETQYF.

This clonotype was recorded many times. The rearrangement joins TRBV7-8 to TRBJ2-3; D remains ambiguous. The CDR3 contains 15 residues. Trimming left V 5 bases short and J 0 bases short, with 12 bases between. Germline values: CDR1 SGHVS, CDR2 FQNEAQ. The CDR3 DNA follows: TGTGCCAGCAGCCAAACGGGCCTTAGCACAGATACGCAGTATTTT. Its translation: CASSQTGLSTDTQYF.

This clonotype was picked up many times. The V call is TRBV9, the J call TRBJ2-3; 10 positions agree with TRBD2. Germline loops: CDR1 SGDLS, CDR2 YYNGEE. V lost 2 bases and J lost 5; bases outside the gene matches: 8. This CDR3 is built from 16 residues. The CDR3 DNA reads as TGTGCCAGCAGCGTCGGAACTAGCGGGATGGGAGATACGCAGTATTTT. Protein sequence: CASSVGTSGMGDTQYF.

This clonotype was counted many times. This chain joins TRBV20-1 and TRBJ1-4; possible D gene TRBD1, 6 bases. CDR1 and CDR2 (germline): DFQATT, SNEGSKA (reference sequence). Trimming pared 0 bases from V and 2 bases from J, leaving 7 bases between. The CDR3 extends over 14 amino acids. The CDR3 nucleotides read TGCAGTGCTAGAGACCAGGGGACTAATGAAAAACTGTTTTTT. It yields the protein CSARDQGTNEKLFF.

This clonotype was counted many times. The J gene is TRBJ2-1, the V gene TRBV4-1; 12 bases are a match to TRBD2. The germline V gene encodes CDR1 MGHRA and CDR2 YSYEKL. Trimming took 2 bases from V and 4 from J; bases not matched to a gene: 6. The CDR3 extends over 17 amino acids. The CDR3, as DNA: TGCGCCAGCAGCCAATTACTAGCGGGAGGTTCTTACAATGAGCAGTTCTTC. It specifies CASSQLLAGGSYNEQFF.

This chain's CDR3 is CAIKGNSNQPQHF. The CDR3 coding sequence is TGTGCCATCAAGGGGAATAGCAATCAGCCCCAGCATTTT. V gene TRBV10-3 combines with J gene TRBJ1-5; tentative D call: TRBD1 (5 bases). Germline lookup yields CDR1 ENHRY and CDR2 SYGVKD. CDR3 length equals 13 residues. The V and J ends lost 7 bases and 0 bases respectively, with 7 bases between them.

This clonotype was observed at least ten times. J is TRBJ2-7 and V is TRBV27; 9 bases line up with TRBD2. With V trimmed by 10 bases and J by 4 bases, 11 bases remained unmatched. This CDR3 has 14 amino acids. Germline CDR1 is MNHEY and CDR2 is SMNVEV (reference sequence). The CDR3 loop is CATRTLREGYEQYF. DNA of the CDR3: TGTGCCACGAGAACTTTGCGGGAGGGTTACGAGCAGTACTTC.

This clonotype was seen many times. The chain links TRBV30 to TRBJ2-1; no clear D gene. Germline-derived CDR1 and CDR2 are GTSNPN and SVGIG (reference sequence). CDR3 length equals 14 residues. Trimming stripped 2 bases from V and 0 bases from J, with 8 bases between. DNA of the CDR3: TGTGCCTGGAGTTCCTTAGCCTCCTACAATGAGCAGTTCTTC. It codes for CAWSSLASYNEQFF.

This clonotype has at least ten counts. The chain links TRBV29-1 to TRBJ1-5; 7 bases are shared with TRBD1. V shed 5 bases, J shed 2 bases, and the junction held 3 bases outside the gene matches. CDR3 size: 13 residues. Germline V CDR1 and CDR2: SQVTM, ANQGSEA. The CDR3, as DNA: TGCAGCGTTACTACAGGGGGCAATCAGCCCCAGCATTTT. Its translation: CSVTTGGNQPQHF.

This clonotype appeared many times. CDR3 loop: CASSQEGGAGTYNEQFF. The CDR3 nucleotides read TGCGCCAGCAGCCAAGAAGGCGGGGCGGGAACCTACAATGAGCAGTTCTTC. The genes are TRBV4-1 and TRBJ2-1; D perhaps matches TRBD2 (6 bases). The germline V gene encodes CDR1 MGHRA and CDR2 YSYEKL. CDR3 length: 17 residues. V lost 0 bases, J lost 2 bases, and 14 bases lay in between.